This TCR beta chain was captured in a study of blood T cell repertoires in COVID-19. Trimming took off 2 bases at V and 4 bases at J, with 9 bases between the two ends. The CDR3 runs to 14 residues. The V gene's germline CDR1 is SGHDN and CDR2 FVKESK. Profiling relied on immunoSEQ multiplex PCR, and the TCRdb table lists in-frame clones only, not all of them. Seen here are 110,000 or so clones, approximately 85% observed once, and the top ten hold 4% to 5%. This sequence originates from a man in his fifties or sixties with acute or convalescent COVID-19. The chain combines TRBV14 with TRBJ1-3; D is undetermined. The sequencing sample was made of peripheral blood. The CDR3 sequence is CASSQSVAGNTIYF. The CDR3 DNA reads TGTGCCAGCAGCCAAAGCGTGGCGGGAAACACCATATATTTT.